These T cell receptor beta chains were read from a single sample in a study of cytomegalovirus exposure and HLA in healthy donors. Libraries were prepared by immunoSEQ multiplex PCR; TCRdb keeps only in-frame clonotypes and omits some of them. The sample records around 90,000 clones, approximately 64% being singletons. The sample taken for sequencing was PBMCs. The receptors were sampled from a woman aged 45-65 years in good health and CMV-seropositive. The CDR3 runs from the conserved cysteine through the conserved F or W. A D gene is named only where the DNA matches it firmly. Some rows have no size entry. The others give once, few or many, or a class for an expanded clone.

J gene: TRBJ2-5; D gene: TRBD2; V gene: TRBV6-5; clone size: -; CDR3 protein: CASSWGTSGEETQYF; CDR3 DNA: TGTGCCAGCTCCTGGGGGACTAGCGGGGAAGAGACCCAGTACTTC
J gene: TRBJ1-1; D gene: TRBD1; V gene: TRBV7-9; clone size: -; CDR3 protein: CASSVTGGTEAFF; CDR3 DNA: TGTGCCAGCAGCGTGACAGGGGGCACTGAAGCTTTCTTT
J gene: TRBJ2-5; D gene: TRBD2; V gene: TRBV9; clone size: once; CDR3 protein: CASSLSGRGLGETQYF; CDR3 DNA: TGTGCCAGCAGCTTAAGCGGGAGGGGCTTAGGAGAGACCCAGTACTTC
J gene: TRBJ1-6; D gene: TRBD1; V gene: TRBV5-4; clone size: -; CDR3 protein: CASSAGTGTSSYNSPLHF; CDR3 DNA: TGTGCCAGCAGCGCCGGGACAGGAACTAGCTCCTATAATTCACCCCTCCACTTT
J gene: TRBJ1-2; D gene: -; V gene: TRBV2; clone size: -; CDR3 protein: CASRWQIYGYTF; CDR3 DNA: TGTGCCAGCAGGTGGCAGATCTATGGCTACACCTTC
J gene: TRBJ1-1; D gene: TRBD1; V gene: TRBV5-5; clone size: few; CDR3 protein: CASSFQGADTEAFF; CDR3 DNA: TGTGCCAGCAGCTTTCAGGGGGCGGACACTGAAGCTTTCTTT
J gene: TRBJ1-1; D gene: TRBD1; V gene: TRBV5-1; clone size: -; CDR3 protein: CASSSGTGENTEAFF; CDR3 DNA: TGCGCCAGCAGCTCGGGGACAGGGGAAAACACTGAAGCTTTCTTT
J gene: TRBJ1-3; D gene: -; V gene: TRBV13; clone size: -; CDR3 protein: CASSLEATGAGNTIYF; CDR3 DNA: TGTGCCAGCAGCTTAGAAGCTACGGGGGCTGGAAACACCATATATTTT
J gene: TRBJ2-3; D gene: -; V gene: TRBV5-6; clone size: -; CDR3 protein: CASSVGVADTQYF; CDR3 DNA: TGTGCCAGCAGCGTAGGAGTCGCAGATACGCAGTATTTT
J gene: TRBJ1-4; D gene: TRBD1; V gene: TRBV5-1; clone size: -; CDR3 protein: CASSRSGGTALATNEKLFF; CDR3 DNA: TGCGCCAGCAGCCGCTCCGGAGGGACAGCCTTAGCAACTAATGAAAAACTGTTTTTT
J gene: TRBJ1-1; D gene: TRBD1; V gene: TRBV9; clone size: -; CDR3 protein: CASSVGSGGNTEAFF; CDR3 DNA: TGTGCCAGCAGCGTAGGGTCAGGGGGGAACACTGAAGCTTTCTTT
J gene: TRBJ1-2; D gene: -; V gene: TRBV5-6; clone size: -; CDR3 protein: CASSLVAREEFTGYTF; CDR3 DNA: TGTGCCAGCAGCTTGGTAGCCAGGGAAGAATTCACGGGCTACACCTTC
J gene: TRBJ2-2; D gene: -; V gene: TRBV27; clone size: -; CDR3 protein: CASSLLRQRSTGELFF; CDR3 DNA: TGTGCCAGCAGTTTACTCCGACAGAGGTCCACCGGGGAGCTGTTTTTT
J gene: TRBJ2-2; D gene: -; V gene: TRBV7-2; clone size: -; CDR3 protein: CASSLTGNTGELFF; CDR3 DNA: TGTGCCAGCAGCCTTACAGGGAACACCGGGGAGCTGTTTTTT
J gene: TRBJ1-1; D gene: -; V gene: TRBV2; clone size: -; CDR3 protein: CASRSWGDFKDTEAFF; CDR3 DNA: TGTGCCAGCAGGTCCTGGGGCGATTTTAAGGACACTGAAGCTTTCTTT
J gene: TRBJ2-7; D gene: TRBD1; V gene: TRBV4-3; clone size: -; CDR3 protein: CASSQGLLSSRQGSYEQYF; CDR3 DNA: TGCGCCAGCAGCCAAGGACTTCTCAGTTCGAGACAGGGCTCCTACGAGCAGTACTTC
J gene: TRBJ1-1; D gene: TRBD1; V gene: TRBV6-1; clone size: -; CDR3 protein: CASSEVETGDPYGAEAFF; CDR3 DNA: TGTGCCAGCAGTGAAGTGGAGACAGGGGACCCCTATGGCGCTGAAGCTTTCTTT
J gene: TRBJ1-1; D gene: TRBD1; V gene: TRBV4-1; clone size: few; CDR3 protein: CASSQDAAGGGNTEAFF; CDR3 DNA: TGCGCCAGCAGCCAAGATGCAGCAGGGGGCGGTAACACTGAAGCTTTCTTT
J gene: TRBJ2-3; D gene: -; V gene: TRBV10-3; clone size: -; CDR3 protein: CAISVGGRGTDTQYF; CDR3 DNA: TGTGCCATCAGTGTGGGGGGACGGGGGACAGATACGCAGTATTTT
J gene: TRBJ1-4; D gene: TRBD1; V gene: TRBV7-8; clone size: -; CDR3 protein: CASSPRQGTNEKLFF; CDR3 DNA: TGTGCCAGCAGTCCCAGACAGGGAACTAATGAAAAACTGTTTTTT
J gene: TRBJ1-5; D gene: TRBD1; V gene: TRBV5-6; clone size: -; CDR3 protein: CASSHSTFGTGSNQPQHF; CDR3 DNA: TGTGCCAGCAGCCATAGCACCTTCGGGACAGGGAGCAATCAGCCCCAGCATTTT
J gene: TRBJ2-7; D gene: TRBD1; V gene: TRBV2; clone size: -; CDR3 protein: CASSAAGGYSYEQYF; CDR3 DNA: TGTGCCAGCAGCGCGGCAGGGGGCTATTCCTACGAGCAGTACTTC
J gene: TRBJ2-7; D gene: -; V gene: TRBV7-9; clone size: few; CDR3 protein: CSSSPGQTGYEQYF; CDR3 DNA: TGTTCCAGCAGCCCCGGACAGACGGGATACGAGCAGTACTTC
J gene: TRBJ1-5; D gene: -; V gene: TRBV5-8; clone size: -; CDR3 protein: CASSPQPQHF; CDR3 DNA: TGTGCCAGCAGCCCGCAGCCCCAGCATTTT
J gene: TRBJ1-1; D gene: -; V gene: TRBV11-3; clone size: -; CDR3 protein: CASSPGGMNTEAFF; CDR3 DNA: TGTGCCAGCAGTCCCGGGGGAATGAACACTGAAGCTTTCTTT
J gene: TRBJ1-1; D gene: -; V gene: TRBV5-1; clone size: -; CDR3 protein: CASSLAGGNTEAFF; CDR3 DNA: TGCGCCAGCAGCTTGGCCGGCGGGAACACTGAAGCTTTCTTT
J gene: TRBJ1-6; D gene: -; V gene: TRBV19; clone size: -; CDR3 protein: CASGEWNSPLHF; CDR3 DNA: TGTGCCAGCGGGGAGTGGAATTCACCCCTCCACTTT
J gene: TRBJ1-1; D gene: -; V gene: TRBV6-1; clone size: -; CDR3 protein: CASSLRVGSTEAFF; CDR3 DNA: TGTGCCAGCAGTCTCAGGGTAGGAAGCACTGAAGCTTTCTTT
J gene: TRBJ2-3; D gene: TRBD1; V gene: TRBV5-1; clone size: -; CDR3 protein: CASSLARTGIRDTQYF; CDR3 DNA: TGCGCCAGCAGCTTGGCCCGGACAGGGATACGAGATACGCAGTATTTT
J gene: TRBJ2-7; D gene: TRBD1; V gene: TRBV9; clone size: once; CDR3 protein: CASSPGQHSYEQYF; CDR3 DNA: TGTGCCAGCAGCCCGGGACAGCACTCCTACGAGCAGTACTTC
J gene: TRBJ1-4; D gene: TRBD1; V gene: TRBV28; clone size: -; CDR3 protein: CASSLTGTAIRDSWREKLFF; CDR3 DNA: TGTGCCAGCAGCCTGACCGGGACAGCGATTCGAGACTCCTGGCGTGAAAAACTGTTTTTT
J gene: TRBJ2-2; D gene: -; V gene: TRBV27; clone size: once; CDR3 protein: CASEGVAGELFF; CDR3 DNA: TGTGCCTCGGAAGGGGTGGCCGGGGAGCTGTTTTTT
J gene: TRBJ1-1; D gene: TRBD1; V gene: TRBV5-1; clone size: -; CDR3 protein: CASSLGTGGMNTEAFF; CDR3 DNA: TGCGCCAGCAGCCTAGGGACAGGGGGCATGAACACTGAAGCTTTCTTT
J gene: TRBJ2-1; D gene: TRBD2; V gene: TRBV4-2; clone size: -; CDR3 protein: CASSQDWGLASDDEQFF; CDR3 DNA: TGTGCCAGCAGCCAAGATTGGGGACTAGCCAGCGACGATGAGCAGTTCTTC
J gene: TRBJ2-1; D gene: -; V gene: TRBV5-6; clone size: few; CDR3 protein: CASSLRGSAGNEQFF; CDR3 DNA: TGTGCCAGCAGCTTGCGGGGATCGGCGGGCAATGAGCAGTTCTTC
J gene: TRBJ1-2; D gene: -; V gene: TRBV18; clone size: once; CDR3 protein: CASSPSQNPYGYTF; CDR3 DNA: TGTGCCAGCTCACCCTCACAGAATCCATATGGCTACACCTTC
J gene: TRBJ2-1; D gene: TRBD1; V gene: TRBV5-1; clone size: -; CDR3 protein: CASSSQPLDRGRNEQFF; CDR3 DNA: TGCGCCAGCAGCTCTCAACCCCTGGACAGGGGGCGGAATGAGCAGTTCTTC
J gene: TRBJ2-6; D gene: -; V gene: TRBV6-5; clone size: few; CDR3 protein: CASSRSGANVLTF; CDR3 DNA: TGTGCCAGCAGTCGCTCTGGGGCCAACGTCCTGACTTTC
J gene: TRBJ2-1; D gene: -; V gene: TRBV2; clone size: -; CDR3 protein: CASLGGLGNEQFF; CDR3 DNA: TGTGCCTCCCTCGGGGGACTTGGGAATGAGCAGTTCTTC
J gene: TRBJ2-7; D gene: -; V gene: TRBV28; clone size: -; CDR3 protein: CASSFYSYEQYF; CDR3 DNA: TGTGCCAGCAGTTTCTACTCCTACGAGCAGTACTTC
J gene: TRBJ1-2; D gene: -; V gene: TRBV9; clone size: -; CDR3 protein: CASSSSGVYGYTF; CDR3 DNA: TGTGCCAGCAGCTCCTCAGGGGTCTATGGCTACACCTTC
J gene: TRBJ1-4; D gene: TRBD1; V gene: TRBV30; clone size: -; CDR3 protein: CAYHDRDNEKLFF; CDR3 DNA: TGTGCCTATCACGACAGGGATAATGAAAAACTGTTTTTT
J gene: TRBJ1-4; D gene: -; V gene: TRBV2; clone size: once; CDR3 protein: CASSGRSATNEKLFF; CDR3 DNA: TGTGCCAGCAGTGGCCGCAGTGCAACTAATGAAAAACTGTTTTTT
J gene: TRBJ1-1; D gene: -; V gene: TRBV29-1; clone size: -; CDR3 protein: CSVRGPITEAFF; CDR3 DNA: TGCAGCGTTAGGGGCCCCATCACTGAAGCTTTCTTT
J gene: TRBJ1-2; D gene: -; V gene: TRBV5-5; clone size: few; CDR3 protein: CASRPAVQGNDGYTF; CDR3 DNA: TGTGCCAGCAGACCCGCCGTACAGGGTAACGATGGCTACACCTTC
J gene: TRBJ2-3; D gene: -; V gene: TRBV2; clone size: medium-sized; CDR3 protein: CASSESDTQYF; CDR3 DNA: TGTGCCAGCAGTGAGTCTGATACGCAGTATTTT
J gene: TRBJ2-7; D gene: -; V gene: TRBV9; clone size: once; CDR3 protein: CASSVGGTSSYEQYF; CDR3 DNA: TGTGCCAGCAGCGTAGGGGGCACTTCTAGCTACGAGCAGTACTTC
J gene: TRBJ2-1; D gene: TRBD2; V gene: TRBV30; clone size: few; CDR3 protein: CARTGRGRYNEQFF; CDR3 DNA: TGTGCCCGGACGGGGAGGGGACGGTACAATGAGCAGTTCTTC
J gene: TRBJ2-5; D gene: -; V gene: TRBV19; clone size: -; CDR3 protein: CASTSLTPTWEEQYF; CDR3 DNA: TGTGCCAGTACGTCCCTTACCCCCACCTGGGAGGAGCAGTACTTC